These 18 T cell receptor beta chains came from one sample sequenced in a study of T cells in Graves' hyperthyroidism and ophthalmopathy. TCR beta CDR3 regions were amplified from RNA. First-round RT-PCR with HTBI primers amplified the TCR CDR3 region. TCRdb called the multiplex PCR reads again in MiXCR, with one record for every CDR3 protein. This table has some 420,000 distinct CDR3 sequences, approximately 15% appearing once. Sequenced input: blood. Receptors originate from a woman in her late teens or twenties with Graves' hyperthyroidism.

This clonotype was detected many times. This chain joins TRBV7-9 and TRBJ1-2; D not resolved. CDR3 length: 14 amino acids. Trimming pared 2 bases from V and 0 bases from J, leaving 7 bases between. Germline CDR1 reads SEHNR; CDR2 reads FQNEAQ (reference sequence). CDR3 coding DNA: TGTGCCAGCAGCTTACGGCAGTCTAACTATGGCTACACCTTC. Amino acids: CASSLRQSNYGYTF.

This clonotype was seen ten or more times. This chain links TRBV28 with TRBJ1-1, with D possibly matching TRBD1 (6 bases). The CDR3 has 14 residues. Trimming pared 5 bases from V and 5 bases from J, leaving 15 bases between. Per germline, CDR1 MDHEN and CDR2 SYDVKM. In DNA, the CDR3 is TGTGCCAGCAGTATTGGGGGGCAGGGGACTGAAGCTTTCTTT. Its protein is CASSIGGQGTEAFF.

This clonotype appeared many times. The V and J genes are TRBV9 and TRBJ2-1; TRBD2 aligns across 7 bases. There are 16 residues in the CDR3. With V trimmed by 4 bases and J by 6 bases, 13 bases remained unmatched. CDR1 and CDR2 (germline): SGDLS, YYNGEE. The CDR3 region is CASSTRPGGRSNEQFF. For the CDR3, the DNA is TGTGCCAGCAGCACGAGACCCGGCGGGAGATCCAATGAGCAGTTCTTC.

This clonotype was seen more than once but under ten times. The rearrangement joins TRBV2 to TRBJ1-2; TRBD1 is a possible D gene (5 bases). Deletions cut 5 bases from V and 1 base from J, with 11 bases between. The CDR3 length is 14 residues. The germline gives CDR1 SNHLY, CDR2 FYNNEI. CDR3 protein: CASSNRNSNYGYTF. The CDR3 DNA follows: TGTGCCAGCAGTAACAGGAACAGTAACTATGGCTACACCTTC.

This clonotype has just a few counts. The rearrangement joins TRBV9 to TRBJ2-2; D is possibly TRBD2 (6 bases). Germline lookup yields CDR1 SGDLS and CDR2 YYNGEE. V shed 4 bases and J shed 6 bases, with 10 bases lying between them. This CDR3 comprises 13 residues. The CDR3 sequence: CASSIGTPGELFF. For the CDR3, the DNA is TGTGCCAGCAGCATCGGGACTCCCGGGGAGCTGTTTTTT. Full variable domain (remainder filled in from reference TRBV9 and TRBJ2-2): DSGVTQTPKHLITATGQRVTLRCSPRSGDLSVYWYQQSLDQGLQFLIQYYNGEERAKGNILERFSAQQFPDLHSELNLSSLELGDSALYFCASSIGTPGELFFGEGSRLTVL.

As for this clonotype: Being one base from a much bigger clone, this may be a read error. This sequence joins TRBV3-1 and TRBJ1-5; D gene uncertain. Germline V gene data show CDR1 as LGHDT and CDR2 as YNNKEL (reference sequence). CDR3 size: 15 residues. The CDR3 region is CASSQGVTSNQPRHF. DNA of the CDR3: TGTGCCAGCAGCCAAGGGGTCACGAGCAATCAGCCCCGGCATTTT. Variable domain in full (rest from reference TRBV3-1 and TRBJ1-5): DTAVSQTPKYLVTQMGNDKSIKCEQNLGHDTMYWYKQDSKKFLKIMFSYNNKELIINETVPNRFSPKSPDKAHLNLHINSLELGDSAVYFCASSQGVTSNQPRHFGDGTRLSIL.

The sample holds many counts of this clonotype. CDR3 bases: TGTGCCAGCAGTTCCTCCGGGACAGGGTACTCCTACGAGCAGTACTTC. Its protein product is CASSSSGTGYSYEQYF. V usage is TRBV28 and J usage is TRBJ2-7, with 9 bases matching TRBD1. There are 16 residues in the CDR3. Trimming took 4 bases from V and 0 from J; bases not matched to a gene: 7. Per germline, CDR1 MDHEN and CDR2 SYDVKM.

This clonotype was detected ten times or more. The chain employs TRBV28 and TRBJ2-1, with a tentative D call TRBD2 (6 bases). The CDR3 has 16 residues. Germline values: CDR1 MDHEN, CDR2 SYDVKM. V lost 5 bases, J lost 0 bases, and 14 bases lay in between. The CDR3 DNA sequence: TGTGCCAGCAGTCCTAGCGCCGGGCACTCCTACAATGAGCAGTTCTTC. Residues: CASSPSAGHSYNEQFF.

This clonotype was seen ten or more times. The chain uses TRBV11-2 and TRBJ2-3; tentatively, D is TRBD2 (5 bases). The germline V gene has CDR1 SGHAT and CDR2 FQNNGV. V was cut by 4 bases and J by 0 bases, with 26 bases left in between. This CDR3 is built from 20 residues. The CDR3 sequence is CASSSPLGGPLDHSTDTQYF. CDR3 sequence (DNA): TGTGCCAGCAGCTCCCCCCTTGGAGGACCCCTAGACCATAGCACAGATACGCAGTATTTT.

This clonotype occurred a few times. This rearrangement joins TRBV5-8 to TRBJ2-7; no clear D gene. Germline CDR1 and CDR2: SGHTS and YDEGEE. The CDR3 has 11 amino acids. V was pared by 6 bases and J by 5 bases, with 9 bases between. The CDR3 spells CASTYTHEQYF. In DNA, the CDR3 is TGTGCCAGCACCTACACCCACGAGCAGTACTTC.

Written as DNA, the CDR3 is TGCAGTGCTAGAGTTCCGGACGGAACGCCTGTGGGCCTCTACGAGCAGTACTTC. Translation: CSARVPDGTPVGLYEQYF. The chain is built from TRBV20-1 and TRBJ2-7, with D unclear. With 1 base removed from V and 3 bases from J, the gap between germline ends came to 25 bases. Looked up from germline, CDR1 is DFQATT and CDR2 is SNEGSKA (reference sequence). The CDR3 loop spans 18 amino acids.

The CDR3 loop is CSARESGRGYNEQFF. In DNA form, the CDR3 reads TGCAGTGCTAGAGAAAGCGGGAGAGGGTACAATGAGCAGTTCTTC. The chain recombines TRBV20-1 with TRBJ2-1; 8 bases fit TRBD2. The CDR3 consists of 15 residues. Germline assignment: CDR1 DFQATT and CDR2 SNEGSKA (reference sequence). V gave up 0 bases and J gave up 4 bases; unmatched junction bases: 5.

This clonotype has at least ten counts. The DNA for the CDR3 is TGTGCCAGCAGTGGAACTGACAGGGCCAATGAAAAACTGTTTTTT. Its protein is CASSGTDRANEKLFF. The chain joins TRBV12-3 or TRBV12-4 to TRBJ1-4, with TRBD1 identical over 7 bases. This CDR3 contains 15 residues. V was clipped by 5 bases and J by 5 bases; unmatched bases: 8.

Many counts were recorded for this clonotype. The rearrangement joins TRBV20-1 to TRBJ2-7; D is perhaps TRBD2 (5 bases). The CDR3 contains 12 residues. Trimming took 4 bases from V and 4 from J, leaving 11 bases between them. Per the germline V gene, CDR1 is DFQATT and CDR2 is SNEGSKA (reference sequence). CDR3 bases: TGCAGTGCTATACGGGGATTTTACGAGCAGTACTTC. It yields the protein CSAIRGFYEQYF.

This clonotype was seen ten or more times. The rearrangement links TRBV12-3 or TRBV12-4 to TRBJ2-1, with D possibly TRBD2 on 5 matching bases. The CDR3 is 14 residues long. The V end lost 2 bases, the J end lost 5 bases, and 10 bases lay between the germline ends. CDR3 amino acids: CASSLFTGNNEQFF. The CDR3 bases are TGTGCCAGCAGTTTATTCACGGGAAACAATGAGCAGTTCTTC.

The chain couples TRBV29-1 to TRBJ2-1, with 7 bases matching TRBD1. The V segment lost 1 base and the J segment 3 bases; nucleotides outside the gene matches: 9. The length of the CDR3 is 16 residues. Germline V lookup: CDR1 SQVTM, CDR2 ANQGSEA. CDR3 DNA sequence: TGCAGCGTTGAAGGCCGACAGGGCAGGGGCTACAATGAGCAGTTCTTC. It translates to CSVEGRQGRGYNEQFF.

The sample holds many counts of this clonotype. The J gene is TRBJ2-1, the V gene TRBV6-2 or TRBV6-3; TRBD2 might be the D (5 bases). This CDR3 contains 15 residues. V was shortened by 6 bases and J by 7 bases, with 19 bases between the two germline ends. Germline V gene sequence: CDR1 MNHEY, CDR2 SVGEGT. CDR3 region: CASRKTVLGLNEQFF. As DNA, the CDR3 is TGTGCCAGCAGAAAGACCGTACTAGGGCTGAATGAGCAGTTCTTC.

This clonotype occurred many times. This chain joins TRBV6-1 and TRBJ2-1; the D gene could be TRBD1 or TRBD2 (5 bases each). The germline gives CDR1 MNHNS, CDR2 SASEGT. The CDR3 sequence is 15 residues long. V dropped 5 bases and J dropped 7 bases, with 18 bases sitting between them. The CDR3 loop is CASSPGRPPGNEQFF. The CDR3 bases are TGTGCCAGCAGTCCGGGACGCCCGCCCGGGAATGAGCAGTTCTTC.